This paragraph reports one T cell receptor beta chain. The data were obtained in a study of T cells after somatic rescue of genetic block. The data were produced by immunoSEQ multiplex PCR, yet TCRdb's version contains in-frame clones alone and is incomplete. This sample has about 88,000 clones, with around 89% found just once. Germline V gene sequence: CDR1 SGHTA, CDR2 FQGNSA. The CDR3 is 15 residues long. The V gene lost 1 base and the J gene lost 0 bases, with 7 bases spanning the gap. The chain recombines TRBV7-2 with TRBJ1-5, with D possibly matching TRBD1 (5 bases). The clonotype comes from a woman between 18 and 29 years old. Specimen: peripheral blood mononuclear cells (PBMCs). The CDR3 reads CASSLEQGSNQPQHF. DNA for the CDR3: TGTGCCAGCAGCTTAGAGCAGGGTAGCAATCAGCCCCAGCATTTT.